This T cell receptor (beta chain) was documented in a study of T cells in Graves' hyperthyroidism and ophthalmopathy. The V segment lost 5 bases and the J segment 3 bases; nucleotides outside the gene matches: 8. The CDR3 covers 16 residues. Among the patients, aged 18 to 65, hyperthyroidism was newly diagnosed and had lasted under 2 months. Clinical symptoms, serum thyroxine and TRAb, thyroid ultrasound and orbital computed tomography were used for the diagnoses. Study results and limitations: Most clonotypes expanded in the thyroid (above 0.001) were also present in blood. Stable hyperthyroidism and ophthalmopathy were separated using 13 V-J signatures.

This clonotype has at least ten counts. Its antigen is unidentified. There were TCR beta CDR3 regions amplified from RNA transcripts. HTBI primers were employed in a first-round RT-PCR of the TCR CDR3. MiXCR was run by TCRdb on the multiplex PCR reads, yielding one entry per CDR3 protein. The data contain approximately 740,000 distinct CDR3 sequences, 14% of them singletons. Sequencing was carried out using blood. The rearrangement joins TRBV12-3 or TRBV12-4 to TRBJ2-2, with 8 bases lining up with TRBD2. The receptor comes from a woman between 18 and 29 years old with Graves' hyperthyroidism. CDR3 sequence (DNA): TGTGCCAGCAGTAGAGGAAGCGGGAGTTACACCGGGGAGCTGTTTTTT. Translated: CASSRGSGSYTGELFF.